One sample yielded the 18 T cell receptor beta chains listed below, sequenced in a study of T-cell memory formation after mild COVID-19. TCRdb re-called the 5' RACE reads with MiXCR, one entry per CDR3 protein. The sample holds about 240,000 distinct CDR3 sequences, approximately 9% seen once. Specimen: PBMCs or a T cell subset sorted from them (not recorded which). The source is a man younger than 35 who had mild COVID-19 (a few samples of this study predate the infection). Cell type and time point are not known.

This clonotype occurred a few times. The chain is built from TRBV5-1 and TRBJ2-7; D ambiguous. Trimming left V 1 base short and J 2 bases short, with 13 bases between. Germline V gene lookup returns CDR1 SGHRS and CDR2 YFSETQ. The CDR3 is 15 amino acids. This CDR3 is CASSLQEGGTYEQYF. In nucleotides, the CDR3 is TGCGCCAGCAGCTTGCAGGAAGGCGGAACCTACGAGCAGTACTTC.

This clonotype was counted many times. This chain uses TRBV2 with TRBJ1-4; TRBD1 aligns across 7 bases. In germline, CDR1 is SNHLY, CDR2 FYNNEI. This CDR3 region has 14 residues. V was pared by 8 bases and J by 8 bases, with 11 bases of the junction left unmatched. CDR3 sequence: CASGADRVREKLFF. CDR3 DNA: TGTGCCAGCGGCGCTGACAGGGTACGGGAAAAACTGTTTTTT. Based on the CDR3 plus reference TRBV2 and TRBJ1-4, the full variable domain is EPEVTQTPSHQVTQMGQEVILRCVPISNHLYFYWYRQILGQKVEFLVSFYNNEISEKSEIFDDQFSVERPDGSNFTLKIRSTKLEDSAMYFCASGADRVREKLFFGSGTQLSVL.

This clonotype was seen a handful of times. The rearrangement links TRBV5-4 to TRBJ2-2, with D unresolved. Germline CDR1 is SGHNT and CDR2 is YYREEE (reference sequence). CDR3 length: 15 residues. Trimming cost V 7 bases and J 6 bases, with 19 bases left between them. The CDR3 protein is CASLRHPDFAGELFF. The CDR3, as DNA: TGTGCCAGCCTCCGGCACCCCGATTTCGCCGGGGAGCTGTTTTTT. Combining the CDR3 with reference TRBV5-4 and TRBJ2-2 gives the whole variable domain ETGVTQSPTHLIKTRGQQVTLRCSSQSGHNTVSWYQQALGQGPQFIFQYYREEENGRGNFPPRFSGLQFPNYSSELNVNALELDDSALYLCASLRHPDFAGELFFGEGSRLTVL.

This clonotype was counted at least ten times. The gene calls are TRBV7-9 and TRBJ2-3, with no clear D. There are 15 residues in the CDR3. Germline CDR1 is SEHNR and CDR2 is FQNEAQ (reference sequence). Trimming took 1 base from V and 0 from J, leaving 8 bases between them. The CDR3, as DNA: TGTGCCAGCAGCTTAGGTACCGCGAGCACAGATACGCAGTATTTT. Translation gives CASSLGTASTDTQYF.

This clonotype was found a few times. The chain couples TRBV6-5 to TRBJ1-2, with 8 bases aligning to TRBD1. The CDR3 sequence is 15 residues long. Germline-derived CDR1 and CDR2 are MNHEY and SVGAGI. V lost 0 bases and J lost 6; bases outside the gene matches: 6. CDR3 region: CASSYSAGGYDGYTF. The CDR3 DNA follows: TGTGCCAGCAGTTACTCGGCAGGGGGCTACGATGGCTACACCTTC.

This clonotype was counted ten times or more. The V gene is TRBV10-3, the J gene TRBJ2-7; D is perhaps TRBD2 (6 bases). From germline, CDR1 is ENHRY and CDR2 SYGVKD. V shed 7 bases and J shed 5 bases, with 12 bases lying between them. This CDR3 has 12 amino acids. The CDR3 DNA follows: TGTGCCATCACTTGGGACTCTAACGAGCAGTACTTC. It encodes CAITWDSNEQYF.

This clonotype has just a few counts. V and J are TRBV7-3 and TRBJ2-3; 13 positions match TRBD2. CDR1 and CDR2 (germline): SGHTA, FQGTGA. This CDR3 contains 18 residues. The junction had 8 bases not matched to a gene; V was cut back by 5 bases and J by 0 bases. CDR3 sequence: CASSLRGGLAGSTDTQYF. CDR3 DNA sequence: TGTGCCAGCAGCCTACGGGGGGGACTAGCGGGGAGCACAGATACGCAGTATTTT.

This clonotype came up a few times. The V and J genes are TRBV11-2 and TRBJ2-3; D uncertain. This CDR3 is built from 15 residues. From germline, CDR1 is SGHAT and CDR2 FQNNGV. V was clipped by 5 bases and J by 2 bases, with 14 bases between them. CDR3 sequence: CASSPDFDATDTQYF. The DNA of the CDR3 is TGTGCCAGCAGCCCGGATTTTGATGCCACAGATACGCAGTATTTT. The whole variable domain, filled in from reference TRBV11-2 and TRBJ2-3, reads EAGVAQSPRYKIIEKRQSVAFWCNPISGHATLYWYQQILGQGPKLLIQFQNNGVVDDSQLPKDRFSAERLKGVDSTLKIQPAKLEDSAVYLCASSPDFDATDTQYFGPGTRLTVL.

This sequence joins TRBV5-1 and TRBJ2-5; D remains unclear. The CDR3 is 13 amino acids. CDR1 is SGHRS, CDR2 YFSETQ, per germline. The V end was cut by 4 bases, the J end by 4 bases, with 11 bases between. The CDR3 sequence is CASSKTRGETQYF. The CDR3 coding sequence is TGCGCCAGCAGCAAGACCCGTGGAGAGACCCAGTACTTC.

V gene TRBV20-1 combines with J gene TRBJ1-4; weak D call: TRBD1 (5 bases). V lost 6 bases, J lost 5 bases, and 16 bases lay in between. Germline lookup yields CDR1 DFQATT and CDR2 SNEGSKA (reference sequence). The CDR3 is 14 residues long. The CDR3, as DNA: TGCAGTGCCCGATCGGGGGGTCCCAATGAAAAACTGTTTTTT. Residues: CSARSGGPNEKLFF.

At least ten counts were recorded for this clonotype. The CDR3 spells CASSLNDGQYGYTF. The CDR3 DNA sequence: TGTGCCAGCAGTTTAAACGACGGACAGTATGGCTACACCTTC. The chain joins TRBV27 to TRBJ1-2; TRBD1 might be the D (6 bases). This CDR3 region has 14 residues. Germline V gene lookup returns CDR1 MNHEY and CDR2 SMNVEV (reference sequence). V was pared by 2 bases and J by 5 bases, with 12 bases between.

This clonotype was detected a few times. The V call is TRBV18, the J call TRBJ1-2, with TRBD1 identical over 11 bases. J was trimmed by 7 bases and V by 2 bases; bases with no gene match: 9. The CDR3 sequence is 16 residues long. Germline V gives CDR1 KGHSH, CDR2 LQKENI. The CDR3 is CASSPGQGARVSGYTF. The CDR3 DNA is TGTGCCAGCTCACCAGGACAGGGGGCGAGGGTTTCTGGCTACACCTTC.

Only a few counts were recorded for this clonotype. The J gene is TRBJ2-7, the V gene TRBV7-9; the match to TRBD2 covers 7 bases. The length of the CDR3 is 15 residues. With V trimmed by 5 bases and J by 3 bases, 10 bases remained unmatched. Germline V gives CDR1 SEHNR, CDR2 FQNEAQ (reference sequence). The chain's CDR3 is CASSPSSGLGYEQYF. DNA of the CDR3: TGTGCCAGCAGCCCCTCCTCCGGACTAGGCTACGAGCAGTACTTC.

The chain has TRBV10-3 and TRBJ2-2; D perhaps matches TRBD2 (5 bases). The CDR3 runs to 16 residues. CDR1 is ENHRY, CDR2 SYGVKD, per germline. V dropped 5 bases and J dropped 0 bases, with 13 bases sitting between them. The CDR3 DNA sequence: TGTGCCATCAGTCCTCGACTATCCCCGAACACCGGGGAGCTGTTTTTT. It translates to CAISPRLSPNTGELFF.

This clonotype was seen a handful of times. V is TRBV20-1 and J is TRBJ1-1; possible D gene TRBD1, 5 bases. The CDR3 is made up of 12 amino acids. The V end lost 2 bases, the J end lost 10 bases, and 14 bases lay between the germline ends. Germline CDR1 reads DFQATT; CDR2 reads SNEGSKA (reference sequence). CDR3 sequence reads: CSARWPGTGAFF. The DNA for the CDR3 is TGCAGTGCTAGATGGCCGGGGACCGGAGCTTTCTTT.

This clonotype was recorded a few times. The chain links TRBV20-1 to TRBJ2-1; D is ambiguous. The CDR3 runs to 15 residues. The germline gives CDR1 DFQATT, CDR2 SNEGSKA (reference sequence). Trimming left V 6 bases short and J 2 bases short, with 17 bases between. CDR3: CSAHEYLGTYNEQFF. The CDR3, as DNA: TGCAGTGCCCACGAATACTTGGGAACCTACAATGAGCAGTTCTTC.

The J gene is TRBJ2-1, the V gene TRBV4-2; D remains unclear. V lost 0 bases, J lost 2 bases, and 8 bases lay in between. Per germline, CDR1 LGHNA and CDR2 YNFKEQ. CDR3 size: 15 residues. For the CDR3, the DNA is TGTGCCAGCAGCCAAGATTTTGGCCCCTACAATGAGCAGTTCTTC. Translating gives CASSQDFGPYNEQFF.

The rearrangement uses TRBV20-1 and TRBJ1-5; D ambiguous. The CDR3 spans 14 residues. V lost 5 bases and J lost 1, with 12 bases in between. Germline V gene sequence: CDR1 DFQATT, CDR2 SNEGSKA (reference sequence). The CDR3 is CSALEGTSNQPQHF. CDR3 DNA: TGCAGTGCTTTGGAGGGTACGAGCAATCAGCCCCAGCATTTT.